The 9 T cell receptor beta chains below all came from one sample that was sequenced in a study of relationships among human T cell subsets. Regulatory T cells were selected from positively selected CD4+ cells using anti-CD25 beads. Semiquantitative ARM-PCR amplified T cell receptor alpha and beta CDR3 regions from mRNA. In ARM-PCR, communal superprimers followed tagged nested gene-specific primers for exponential amplification. From the multiplex PCR reads, TCRdb called clonotypes with MiXCR, one entry per CDR3 protein. The top ten hold under 2.5% of the sample, which has approximately 15,000 distinct CDR3 sequences, over 45% seen once. Sample: Tregs sorted from blood. These receptors all stem from a man aged 35-49 years in good health.

This chain uses TRBV5-1 with TRBJ2-5, with D possibly TRBD2 on 8 matching bases. V gave up 4 bases and J gave up 5 bases, with 21 bases separating them. The length of the CDR3 is 16 residues. Germline V gene sequence: CDR1 SGHRS, CDR2 YFSETQ. In DNA, the CDR3 is TGCGCCAGCAGCCCAGGGGGGCAGACTAGCGTGGAGACCCAGTACTTC. This sequence encodes CASSPGGQTSVETQYF.

The chain couples TRBV28 to TRBJ2-5; 10 bases line up with TRBD2. The CDR3 loop spans 18 amino acids. CDR1 is MDHEN and CDR2 is SYDVKM in the germline V gene. V lost 2 bases, J lost 1 base, and 10 bases stayed unmatched. Written as DNA, the CDR3 is TGTGCCAGCAGTTTAGATGCTAGCGGGAGACGAGGCCAAGAGACCCAGTACTTC. Amino acid sequence: CASSLDASGRRGQETQYF.

The chain's CDR3 is CASSQGANTEAFF. CDR3 coding DNA: TGTGCCAGCAGTCAGGGGGCGAACACTGAAGCTTTCTTT. The genes are TRBV27 and TRBJ1-1, with 8 bases aligning to TRBD1. V shed 5 bases and J 1 base; nucleotides not matched to a gene: 0. Germline-derived CDR1 and CDR2 are MNHEY and SMNVEV (reference sequence). This CDR3 is built from 13 residues.

This clonotype was counted only a few times. Here the CDR3 DNA reads TGTGCCAGCAGCTTAGTCGGGACAGCGTCCTACGAGCAGTACTTC. It codes for CASSLVGTASYEQYF. V and J are TRBV7-4 and TRBJ2-7; 7 nucleotides agree with TRBD1. The length of the CDR3 is 15 residues. Trimming removed 1 base from V and 1 base from J; junction bases left unmatched: 4. The germline CDR1 and CDR2 sequences are SGHVT and SQSDAQ. Drawing the rest from reference TRBV7-4 and TRBJ2-7, the complete variable domain is GAGVSQSPRYKVAKRGRDVALRCDSISGHVTLYWYRQTLGQGSEVLTYSQSDAQRDKSGRPSGRFSAERPERSVSTLKIQRTEQGDSAVYLCASSLVGTASYEQYFGPGTRLTVT.

This chain joins TRBV11-1 and TRBJ2-3; D tentatively reads TRBD1 or TRBD2 (5 bases each). Germline values: CDR1 SGHAT, CDR2 FQDESV (reference sequence). This CDR3 comprises 16 residues. Between the trimmed V and J ends, which lost 4 bases and 6 bases, there was a span of 20 bases. CDR3 in amino acids: CASSSSEGHPGDTQYF. The CDR3, as DNA: TGTGCCAGCAGCTCCTCCGAGGGGCACCCAGGGGATACGCAGTATTTT.

This clonotype was observed a few times. The chain carries TRBV28 and TRBJ2-4; possibly TRBD1 or TRBD2 for D (8 bases each). V gave up 7 bases and J gave up 5 bases, with 18 bases separating them. This CDR3 has 15 amino acids. Germline V gene lookup returns CDR1 MDHEN and CDR2 SYDVKM. The CDR3 region has the DNA TGTGCCAGCACCCCGGGGGGGACAGGTCAAAACATTCAGTACTTC. Protein product: CASTPGGTGQNIQYF.

In this sample, this clonotype turned up a few times. The chain uses TRBV2 and TRBJ1-1; the D gene is possibly TRBD1 (6 bases). V lost 7 bases and J 8 bases, leaving 17 bases between the germline ends. Germline values: CDR1 SNHLY, CDR2 FYNNEI. The CDR3 contains 13 residues. The DNA for the CDR3 is TGTGCCAGCAAGAGAGGTTGGGGGCTCGAAGCTTTCTTT. This encodes CASKRGWGLEAFF.

The gene calls are TRBV5-5 and TRBJ2-1, with a tentative D call TRBD2 (5 bases). V was cut by 7 bases and J by 7 bases, with 15 bases left in between. This CDR3 is 13 amino acids long. In germline, CDR1 is SGHKS, CDR2 YYEKEE (reference sequence). The CDR3: CASGSDTRNEQFF. CDR3 nucleotide sequence: TGTGCCAGCGGCTCTGACACTAGGAATGAGCAGTTCTTC.

V usage is TRBV6-1 and J usage is TRBJ2-3; D may be TRBD1 (6 bases). Germline V lookup: CDR1 MNHNS, CDR2 SASEGT. V was cut by 4 bases and J by 1 base, with 6 bases left in between. The CDR3 is 13 residues long. The CDR3 DNA reads as TGTGCCAGCAGTGGACAGGGCACAGATACGCAGTATTTT. Its translation: CASSGQGTDTQYF.